This T cell receptor beta chain emerged from a study of cytotoxic CD8 clonotypes in ibrutinib-treated CLL listed by TCRdb under 2021. General notes on the study: The cohort was composed of about 10 relapsed/refractory and around 15 treatment-naive patients; IGHV unmutated status was identified in 17 patients. Responses were partial in around 25 patients and complete in 2; after median about 70 months follow-up, roughly 14 stayed in remission and some twelve progressed. The response samples were drawn at a median of around eleven months into treatment, with a range of about 6 to 40 months. On average, each sample yielded around 250,000 productive templates and 80,000 to 95,000 productive rearrangements. Longitudinal samples were available for 26 of the 86 trial participants. Cryopreserved peripheral blood mononuclear cells were obtained before treatment, at response, and at either sustained remission or disease progression. All remission and progressive disease samples were collected while patients were still receiving ibrutinib. Study-wide conclusions, independent of this receptor: Public clonotypes were found to be uncommon and were observed to contract or remain stable during treatment; the increase in clonality was shown to reflect expansion of private clonotypes at ibrutinib response. Lymph node repertoires were not examined, and the timing of sampling was not matched between patients in sustained remission and those whose disease progressed. Clonality increased at ibrutinib response, stayed stable in sustained remission, and fell back toward baseline at progression. At baseline, clonality was higher than in age-matched healthy donors and showed a strong correlation with circulating CD8+ T-cell counts.

In regard to this clone: Its antigen remains undetermined. No per-base quality is available; no much larger clone lies one base away.

For TCR beta library preparation, approximately 1.9 micrograms of genomic DNA was extracted from cryopreserved PBMCs. Longitudinal blood samples from CLL patients on ibrutinib monotherapy underwent high-throughput TCR beta sequencing. The patients took part in an open-label, single-center phase 2 trial of ibrutinib monotherapy. A MiSeq instrument was used for deep resolution sequencing, which targeted depths ranging from 1 in 1 million up to 1 in 200,000 T cells, with coverage averaging 10x for each clonotype. TCR beta libraries were generated with the immunoSEQ hsTCRB Kit. Turning to the authors' computational methods: ImmunoSEQ Data Assistant and ImmunoSEQ Analyzer were used for data analysis, and V, D and J genes were assigned according to IMGT definitions. Clonality was computed as one minus normalized Shannon entropy of productive rearrangement frequencies, ranging from 0 to 1. Public clonotype analysis was restricted to overrepresented clonotypes comprising at least 0.05% of each patient's repertoire. About a dozen age-matched healthy donor repertoires from immuneACCESS served as clonality controls. In its TCRdb copy, this immuneACCESS table keeps in-frame sequences only and misses some clones. Where compared with another copy, unresolved V genes explain less than half of these, and the others have no known cause. V, J and clone size derive from that table, while D and trimming were established from the DNA sequence. In all, the sample holds about 140,000 clones, and 80% of those were seen once. The top ten clones comprise 7.5% to 8% of the sample.

Here the sequenced sample was PBMCs, taken after 36 months of ibrutinib treatment. This TCR was recovered from a human donor with chronic lymphocytic leukemia.

DNA sequence: TGTGCCAGCAGTTACCCCGGTGGCCAAGAGACCCAGTACTTC. The encoded protein is CASSYPGGQETQYF. The chain couples TRBV2 to TRBJ2-5; no confident D gene assignment can be made. Counted from cysteine to phenylalanine, this CDR3 has 14 amino acids. The read is trimmed to its CDR3 DNA, 42 bases read in frame from base 1. Reading the germline V gene gives CDR1 SNHLY and CDR2 FYNNEI. Relative to germline, V is 5 bases shorter and J is 1 base shorter, with 11 bases between their ends. With the rest looked up from the reference TRBV2 and TRBJ2-5 genes rather than sequenced, the full variable domain is EPEVTQTPSHQVTQMGQEVILRCVPISNHLYFYWYRQILGQKVEFLVSFYNNEISEKSEIFDDQFSVERPDGSNFTLKIRSTKLEDSAMYFCASSYPGGQETQYFGPGTRLLVL.